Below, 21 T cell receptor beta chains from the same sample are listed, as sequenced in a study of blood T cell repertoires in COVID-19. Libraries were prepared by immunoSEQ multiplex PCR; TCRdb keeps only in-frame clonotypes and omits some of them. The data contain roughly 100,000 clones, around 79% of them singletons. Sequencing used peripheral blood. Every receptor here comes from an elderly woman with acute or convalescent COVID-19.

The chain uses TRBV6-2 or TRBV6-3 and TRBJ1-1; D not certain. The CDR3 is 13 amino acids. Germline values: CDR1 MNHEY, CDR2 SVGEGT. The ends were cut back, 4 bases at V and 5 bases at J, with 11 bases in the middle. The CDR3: CASSFAGPTEAFF. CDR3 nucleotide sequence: TGTGCCAGCAGTTTCGCAGGTCCGACTGAAGCTTTCTTT.

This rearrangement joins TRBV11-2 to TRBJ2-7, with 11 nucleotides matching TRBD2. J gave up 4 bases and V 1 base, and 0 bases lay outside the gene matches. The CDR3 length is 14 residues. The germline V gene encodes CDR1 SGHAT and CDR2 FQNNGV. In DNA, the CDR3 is TGTGCCAGCAGCTTAGGACTAGCGGGATACGAGCAGTACTTC. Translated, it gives CASSLGLAGYEQYF.

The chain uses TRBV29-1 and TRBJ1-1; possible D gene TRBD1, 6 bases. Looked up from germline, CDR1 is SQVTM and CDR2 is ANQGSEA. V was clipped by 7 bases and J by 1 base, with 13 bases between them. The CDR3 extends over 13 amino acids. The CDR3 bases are TGCAGCGCCGGCGGACAGACGAACACTGAAGCTTTCTTT. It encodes CSAGGQTNTEAFF.

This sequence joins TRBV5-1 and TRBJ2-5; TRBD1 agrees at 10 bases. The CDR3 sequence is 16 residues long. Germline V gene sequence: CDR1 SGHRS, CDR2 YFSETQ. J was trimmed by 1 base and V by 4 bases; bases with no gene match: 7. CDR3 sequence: CASSRQGADSQETQYF. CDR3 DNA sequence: TGCGCCAGCAGCAGACAGGGGGCCGATTCCCAAGAGACCCAGTACTTC.

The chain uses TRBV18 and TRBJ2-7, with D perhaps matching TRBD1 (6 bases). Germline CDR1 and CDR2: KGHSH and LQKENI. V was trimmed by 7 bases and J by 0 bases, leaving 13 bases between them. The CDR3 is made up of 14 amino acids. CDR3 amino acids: CASLEGQSSYEQYF. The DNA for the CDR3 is TGTGCCAGCTTAGAGGGACAAAGCTCCTACGAGCAGTACTTC.

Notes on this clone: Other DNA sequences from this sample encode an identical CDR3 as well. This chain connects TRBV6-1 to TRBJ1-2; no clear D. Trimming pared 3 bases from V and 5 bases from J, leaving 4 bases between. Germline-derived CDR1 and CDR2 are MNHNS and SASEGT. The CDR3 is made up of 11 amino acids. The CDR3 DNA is TGTGCCAGCAGTGATCGGTATGGCTACACCTTC. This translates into CASSDRYGYTF.

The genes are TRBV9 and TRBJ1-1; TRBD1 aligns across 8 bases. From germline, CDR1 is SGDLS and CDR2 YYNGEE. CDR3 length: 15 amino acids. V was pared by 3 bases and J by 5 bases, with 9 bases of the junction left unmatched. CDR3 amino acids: CASSAPGGVQTEAFF. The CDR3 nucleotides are TGTGCCAGCAGCGCCCCAGGGGGCGTTCAGACTGAAGCTTTCTTT.

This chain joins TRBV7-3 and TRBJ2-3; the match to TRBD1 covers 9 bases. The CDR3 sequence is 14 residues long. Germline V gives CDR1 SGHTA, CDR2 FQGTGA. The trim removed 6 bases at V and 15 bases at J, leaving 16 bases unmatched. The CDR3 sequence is CASSNTGQGGGFYF. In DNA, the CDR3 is TGTGCCAGCAGTAATACGGGACAGGGTGGGGGTTTTTATTTT.

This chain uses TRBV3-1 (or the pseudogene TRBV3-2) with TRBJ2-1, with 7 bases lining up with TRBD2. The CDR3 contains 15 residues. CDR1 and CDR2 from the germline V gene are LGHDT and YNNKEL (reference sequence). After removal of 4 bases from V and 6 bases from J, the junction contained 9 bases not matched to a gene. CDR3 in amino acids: CASSPGRAEGNEQFF. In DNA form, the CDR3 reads TGTGCCAGCAGCCCAGGGAGGGCCGAAGGCAATGAGCAGTTCTTC.

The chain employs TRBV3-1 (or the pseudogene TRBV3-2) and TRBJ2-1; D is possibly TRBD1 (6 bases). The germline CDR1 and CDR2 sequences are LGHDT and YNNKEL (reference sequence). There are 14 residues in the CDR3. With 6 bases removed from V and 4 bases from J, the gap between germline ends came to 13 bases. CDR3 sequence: CASSAGESYNEQFF. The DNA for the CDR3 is TGTGCCAGCAGTGCAGGGGAATCTTACAATGAGCAGTTCTTC.

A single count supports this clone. As DNA, the CDR3 is TGTGCCAGCAGCCAAGATGCTAGCAATTCACCCCTCCACTTT. It is translated as CASSQDASNSPLHF. The J gene is TRBJ1-6, the V gene TRBV3-1 (or the pseudogene TRBV3-2); D is undetermined. Germline values: CDR1 LGHDT, CDR2 YNNKEL (reference sequence). Trimming cost V 0 bases and J 7 bases, with 7 bases left between them. CDR3 length equals 14 residues.

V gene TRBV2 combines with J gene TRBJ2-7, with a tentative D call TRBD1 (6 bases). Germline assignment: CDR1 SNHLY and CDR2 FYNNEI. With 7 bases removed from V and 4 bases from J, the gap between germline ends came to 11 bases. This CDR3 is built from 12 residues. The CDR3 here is CASIRQEYEQYF. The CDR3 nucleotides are TGTGCCAGCATAAGACAGGAGTACGAGCAGTACTTC.

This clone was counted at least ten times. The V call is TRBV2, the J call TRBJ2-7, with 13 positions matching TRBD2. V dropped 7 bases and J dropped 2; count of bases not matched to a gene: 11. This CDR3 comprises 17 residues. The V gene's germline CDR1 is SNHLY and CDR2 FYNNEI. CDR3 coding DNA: TGTGCCAGCACGCGCGGACTAGCGGGAGCAGGGGCCTACGAGCAGTACTTC. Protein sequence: CASTRGLAGAGAYEQYF. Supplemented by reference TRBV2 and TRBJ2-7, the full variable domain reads EPEVTQTPSHQVTQMGQEVILRCVPISNHLYFYWYRQILGQKVEFLVSFYNNEISEKSEIFDDQFSVERPDGSNFTLKIRSTKLEDSAMYFCASTRGLAGAGAYEQYFGPGTRLTVT.

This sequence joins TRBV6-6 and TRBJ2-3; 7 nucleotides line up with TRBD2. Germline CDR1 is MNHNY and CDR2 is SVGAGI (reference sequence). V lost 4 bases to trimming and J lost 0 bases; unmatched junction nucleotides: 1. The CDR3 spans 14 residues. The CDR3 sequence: CASSFSGSTDTQYF. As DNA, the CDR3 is TGTGCCAGCAGTTTTAGCGGGAGCACAGATACGCAGTATTTT.

CDR3 loop: CASSPPDSYYEQYF. CDR3 DNA: TGTGCCAGCAGCCCTCCGGACAGCTACTACGAGCAGTACTTC. The V and J genes are TRBV3-1 (or the pseudogene TRBV3-2) and TRBJ2-7; perhaps TRBD1 as D (6 bases). The CDR3 runs to 14 residues. Trimming removed 4 bases at V and 3 bases at J, with 13 bases between. Germline CDR1 and CDR2: LGHDT and YNNKEL (reference sequence).

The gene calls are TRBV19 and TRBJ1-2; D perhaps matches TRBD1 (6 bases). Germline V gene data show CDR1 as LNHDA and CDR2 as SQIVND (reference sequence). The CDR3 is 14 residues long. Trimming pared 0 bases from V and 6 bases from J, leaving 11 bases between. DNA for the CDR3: TGTGCCAGTAGTATAGAATGGGGGCGGGATGGCTACACCTTC. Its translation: CASSIEWGRDGYTF.

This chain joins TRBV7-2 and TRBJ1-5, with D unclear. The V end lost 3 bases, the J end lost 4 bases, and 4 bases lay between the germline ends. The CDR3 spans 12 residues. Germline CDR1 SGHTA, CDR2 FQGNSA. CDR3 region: CASSFRNQPQHF. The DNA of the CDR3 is TGTGCCAGCAGCTTCCGGAATCAGCCCCAGCATTTT.

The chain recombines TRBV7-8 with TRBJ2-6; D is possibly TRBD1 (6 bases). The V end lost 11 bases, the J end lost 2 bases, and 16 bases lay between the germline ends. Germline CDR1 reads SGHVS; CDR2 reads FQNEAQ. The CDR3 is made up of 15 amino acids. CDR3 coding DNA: TGTGCCTCCGAAACAGGGAACCCTGGGGCCAACGTCCTGACTTTC. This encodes CASETGNPGANVLTF. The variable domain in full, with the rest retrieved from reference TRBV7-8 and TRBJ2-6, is GAGVSQSPRYKVAKRGQDVALRCDPISGHVSLFWYQQALGQGPEFLTYFQNEAQLDKSGLPSDRFFAERPEGSVSTLKIQRTQQEDSAVYLCASETGNPGANVLTFGAGSRLTVL.

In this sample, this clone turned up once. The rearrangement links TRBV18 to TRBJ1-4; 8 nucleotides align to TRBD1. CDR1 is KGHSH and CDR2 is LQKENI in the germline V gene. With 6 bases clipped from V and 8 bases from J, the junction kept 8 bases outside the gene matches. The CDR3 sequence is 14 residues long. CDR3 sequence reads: CASSPTGAGEKLFF. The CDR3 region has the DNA TGTGCCAGCTCGCCGACAGGGGCGGGAGAAAAACTGTTTTTT.

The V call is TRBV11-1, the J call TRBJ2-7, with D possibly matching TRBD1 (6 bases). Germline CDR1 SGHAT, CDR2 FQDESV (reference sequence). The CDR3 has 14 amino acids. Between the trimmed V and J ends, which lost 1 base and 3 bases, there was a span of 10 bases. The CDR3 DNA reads TGTGCCAGCAGCTTAGGACAGGTGATCTACGAGCAGTACTTC. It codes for CASSLGQVIYEQYF. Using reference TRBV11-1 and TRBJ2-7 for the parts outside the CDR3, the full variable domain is EAEVAQSPRYKITEKSQAVAFWCDPISGHATLYWYRQILGQGPELLVQFQDESVVDDSQLPKDRFSAERLKGVDSTLKIQPAELGDSAMYLCASSLGQVIYEQYFGPGTRLTVT.

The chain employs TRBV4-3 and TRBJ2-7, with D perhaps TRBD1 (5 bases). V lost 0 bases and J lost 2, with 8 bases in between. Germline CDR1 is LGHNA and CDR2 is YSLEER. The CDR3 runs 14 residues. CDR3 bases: TGCGCCAGCAGCCAAGACCAGGGAACCTACGAGCAGTACTTC. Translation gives CASSQDQGTYEQYF.